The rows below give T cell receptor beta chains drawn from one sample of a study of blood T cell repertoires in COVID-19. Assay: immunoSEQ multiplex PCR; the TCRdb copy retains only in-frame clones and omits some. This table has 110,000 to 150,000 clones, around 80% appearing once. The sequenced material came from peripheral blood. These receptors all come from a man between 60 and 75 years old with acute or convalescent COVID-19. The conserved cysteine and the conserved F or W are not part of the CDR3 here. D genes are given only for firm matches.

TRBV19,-,ASSIGTRYQPQH
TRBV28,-,ASSTGSYEQY
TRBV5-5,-,ASSSYAGRETQY
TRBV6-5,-,ASSYSRRAHYGYT
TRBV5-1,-,ASSFSARSQDTEAF
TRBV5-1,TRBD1,ASSRQGDNTEAF
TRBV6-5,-,ASSYGTGNYGYT
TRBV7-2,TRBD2,ASSPRLAGGLTDTQY
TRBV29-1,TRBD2,SVSLAGGGHEQY
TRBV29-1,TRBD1,SVQYTGATEAF
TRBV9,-,ASSVDSRTEAF
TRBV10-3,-,AISGSVGTGELF
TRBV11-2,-,ASSDLMGAEAF
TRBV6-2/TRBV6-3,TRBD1,ASSTGQAGQPQH
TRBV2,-,ASSGRGSTDTQY
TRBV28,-,ASTPGGDLEQY
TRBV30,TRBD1,AWTWTGVYNSPLH
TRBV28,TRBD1,AGNTGVSTEAF
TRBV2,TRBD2,ASSEGTSEYNEQF
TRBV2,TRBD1,ASSEDRGPNQPQH
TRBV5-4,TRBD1,ASSPGTGEETQY
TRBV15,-,ATSRGGTYTEAF
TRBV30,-,AWGAGPPYEQY
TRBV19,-,ASNKDRTSGNTIY
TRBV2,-,ASTRGSGNNQPQH
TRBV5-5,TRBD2,ASSLNGRPTYEQY
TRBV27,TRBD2,ASSSLAGRTDTQY
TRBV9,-,ASSVDGANQPQH
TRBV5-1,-,ASSSEVGIGTGELF
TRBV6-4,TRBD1,ASRGQGLGSPLH
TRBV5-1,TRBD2,ASSPGLAGGPTTDTQY
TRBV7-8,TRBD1,ASSLQGASGTEAF
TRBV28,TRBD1,ASCPTGTGDYGYT
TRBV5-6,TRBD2,ASSLVASGRGNIQY
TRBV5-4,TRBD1,ASSLAGQGERGTEAF
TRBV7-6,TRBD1,ASSLGQGGYTEAF
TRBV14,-,ASSRQGGHTEAF
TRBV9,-,ASSDSGEQY
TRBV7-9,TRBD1,ASSLGQANTEAF
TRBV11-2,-,ASSLGATPGYT
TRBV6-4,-,ASSEGAGTTQY